This T cell receptor (beta chain) was observed in a study of blood T cell repertoires in COVID-19. The wider study: Italy, Spain and the United States were the sources of the convalescent and acute COVID-19 samples. In each case, the material was cDNA or gDNA derived from T cells, B-cell-depleted T cells, or PBMCs.

Note on this clone: Its ends do not fully match the called genes, so a read error is possible.

In the authors' methods: Reference gene primer amplification in the assay estimated nucleated cell counts. Assay used: immunoSEQ multiplex PCR; TCRdb lists only in-frame clones, some missing. That table gives V, J and clone size, and the DNA gave D and trimming. The sample lists some 62,000 clones; approximately 88% were seen once. The receptor was isolated from a human donor in a cohort sampled during active COVID-19. The sequencing sample was made of peripheral blood.

The CDR3 bases are TGTGCCAGCAGCTTAGCTTGGGGGGACCCCACTCACTTC. Its translation is CASSLAWGDPTHF. The genes are TRBV7-2 and TRBJ2-7, with D maybe TRBD2 (6 bases). The CDR3 is 13 amino acids. CDR1 and CDR2 (germline): SGHTA, FQGNSA.